This is a list of T cell receptor beta chains from one sample in a study of cytomegalovirus exposure and HLA in healthy donors. Profiled with immunoSEQ multiplex PCR; TCRdb holds only in-frame clones, not every one. This sample carries some 96,000 clones, around 77% of them seen once, and the ten largest clones take around 20%. The specimen was PBMCs. The receptor set was obtained from a woman in her sixties in good health and CMV-seropositive. CDR3s leave out the opening cysteine and the closing phenylalanine or tryptophan. Clone size, where shown, is once, few, many, or a class for clones that have expanded.

abundance,j_gene,v_gene,CDR3aa
.,TRBJ1-3,TRBV7-9,ASSTGSGGNTIY
.,TRBJ1-2,TRBV7-2,ASSLEITGDYGYT
few,TRBJ1-4,TRBV2,ASILLSTNEKLF
few,TRBJ2-5,TRBV27,ASNSRGDYGGTQY
.,TRBJ1-5,TRBV7-9,SSSRVGQPQH
.,TRBJ1-1,TRBV7-2,ASSLWSGRGTF
.,TRBJ1-5,TRBV6-6,ASNLFGQGQPQH
.,TRBJ1-2,TRBV6-5,ASSYSNRGNYGYT
few,TRBJ1-1,TRBV18,ASSTFTVNTEAF
once,TRBJ1-1,TRBV9,ASSVARGTEAF
few,TRBJ2-7,TRBV10-1,ASSVAGDLVEQY
.,TRBJ2-7,TRBV7-9,ASSGRGYLSYEQY
.,TRBJ2-1,TRBV6-1,ASTRDSQYNEQF
.,TRBJ1-5,TRBV28,ASSRQGLWQPQH
.,TRBJ2-7,TRBV29-1,SDPSTGSAAVYEQY
.,TRBJ1-5,TRBV18,ASSWGTANQPQH
.,TRBJ2-2,TRBV5-6,ASSKPGLVAGELF
.,TRBJ2-7,TRBV5-6,ASSFTGGGVSYEQY
.,TRBJ1-4,TRBV7-8,ASRAGGEKLF
.,TRBJ1-2,TRBV4-1,ASSHGTGDTLYGYT
.,TRBJ1-1,TRBV6-5,ASSSRTGEAF
.,TRBJ1-1,TRBV18,ASSPTQVGGNTEAF
.,TRBJ2-1,TRBV30,AWKGREGRKQF
few,TRBJ2-7,TRBV27,ASSSSIPSTGDYEQY
.,TRBJ1-2,TRBV7-9,ASAGDGYT
.,.,TRBV7-6,ASSLTAYEQY
.,TRBJ2-7,TRBV14,ASSQDLTGEQY
.,TRBJ1-5,TRBV2,ASSEQGADQPQH
.,TRBJ2-7,TRBV11-3,ASSLGAGPYEQY
.,TRBJ2-1,TRBV27,ASRLAIVEVDEQF
.,TRBJ2-5,TRBV9,ASSVASLSKTQY
.,TRBJ2-3,TRBV5-1,ASSLSSAGADTQY
.,.,TRBV7-9,ASSQNAGYEQY
.,TRBJ2-7,TRBV30,AWSLPWAGHYEQY
.,TRBJ2-7,TRBV9,ASSAAGTVSEQY
.,TRBJ2-1,TRBV7-6,ASSRQTYNEQF
.,TRBJ2-1,TRBV28,ASTAYNEQF
.,TRBJ2-5,TRBV30,AWSSGTSWETQY
.,TRBJ2-2,TRBV4-1,ASSQGTGAGELF
.,TRBJ2-7,TRBV4-1,ASSQGRTDLYEQY
.,TRBJ2-7,TRBV5-6,ASRPLRDRVNEQY
.,TRBJ2-7,TRBV2,ASSPLSSYEQY
.,TRBJ2-2,TRBV7-6,ASSLLAGTGELF
.,TRBJ1-2,TRBV2,ASSEGQGGYGYT
.,TRBJ2-1,TRBV9,ASSVAGGFDEQF
.,TRBJ2-1,TRBV15,ATSRGDSGSYNEQF
once,TRBJ1-1,TRBV28,ASSLSFAGYVKAF
.,TRBJ1-1,TRBV18,ASSPSYVMNTEAF
few,TRBJ1-2,TRBV6-6,ASSYRQGVGYT
.,TRBJ1-1,TRBV4-1,ASSQDSRGTEAF
.,TRBJ2-1,TRBV10-3,AISTRQGSYNEQF
.,TRBJ1-5,TRBV5-4,ASALNPGQPQH
.,TRBJ2-4,TRBV5-1,ASNPGQKKNIQY
.,TRBJ2-2,TRBV4-2,ASSQQDRRQNTGELF
.,TRBJ1-1,TRBV20-1,SARQVMDAF